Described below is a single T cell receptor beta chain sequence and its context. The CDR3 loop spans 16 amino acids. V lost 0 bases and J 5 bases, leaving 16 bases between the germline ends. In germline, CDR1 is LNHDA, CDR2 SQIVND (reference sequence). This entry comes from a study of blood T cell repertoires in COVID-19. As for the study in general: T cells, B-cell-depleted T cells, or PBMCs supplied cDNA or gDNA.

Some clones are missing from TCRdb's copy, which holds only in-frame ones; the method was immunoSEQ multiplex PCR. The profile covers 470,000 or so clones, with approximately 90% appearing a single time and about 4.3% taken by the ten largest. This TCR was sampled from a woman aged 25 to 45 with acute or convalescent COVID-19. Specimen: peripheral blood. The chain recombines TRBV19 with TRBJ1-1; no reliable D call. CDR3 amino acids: CASSIDQRGSGTEAFF. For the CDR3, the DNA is TGTGCCAGTAGTATAGATCAGCGAGGGAGTGGAACTGAAGCTTTCTTT.